The source of this T cell receptor (beta chain) is a study of beta chain features in type 1 diabetes. Findings and limits, study-wide: Across all four CD4+ subsets, people with type 1 diabetes showed modestly shorter TCRB CDR3s. Any HLA type influence on TCRB rearrangement was left unresolved here.

Every isolated RNA sample was fully reverse transcribed, so sequencing captured expressed TCRB transcripts. Samples of naive, central memory and regulatory T cells yielded a mean of around 3.7 million reads. Data came from immunoSEQ multiplex PCR; TCRdb stores just in-frame clones and leaves some out. Among about 230,000 clones listed, roughly 16% were seen once. On this clone: What it recognizes is unknown.

J gave up 1 base and V 4 bases, and 8 bases lay outside the gene matches. Germline loops: CDR1 SGDLS, CDR2 YYNGEE. This CDR3 is built from 16 residues. The sequenced material came from naive CD4+ T cells from blood. J is TRBJ2-3 and V is TRBV9; 8 nucleotides match TRBD1. This receptor was identified in a man aged 25 to 40 with type 1 diabetes. This CDR3 reads CASSPSDRGGTDTQYF. CDR3 nucleotides: TGTGCCAGCAGCCCATCCGACAGGGGAGGCACAGATACGCAGTATTTT.